These 17 T cell receptor beta chains share one sample of origin, sequenced in a study of T cell responses to AZD1222 COVID-19 vaccine. Using immunoSEQ multiplex PCR, the repertoire was profiled, and TCRdb retains in-frame clones only, with some absent. The table includes about 140,000 clones, about 92% detected once. The sequencing used peripheral blood, collected on day 0 of AZD1222 vaccination. The receptor source for this set is an adult in good health.

This chain uses TRBV9 with TRBJ2-7, with TRBD2 matching over 8 bases. Germline CDR1 is SGDLS and CDR2 is YYNGEE. The J segment lost 3 bases and the V segment lost 1 base, leaving 6 bases of the junction unmatched. The length of the CDR3 is 15 residues. CDR3 residues: CASSVRAGLGYEQYF. DNA for the CDR3: TGTGCCAGCAGCGTAAGAGCGGGACTAGGCTACGAGCAGTACTTC.

The V and J genes are TRBV27 and TRBJ2-7; TRBD1 matches at 10 bases. CDR3 length: 15 residues. Germline V lookup: CDR1 MNHEY, CDR2 SMNVEV (reference sequence). V was pared by 2 bases and J by 5 bases, with 6 bases of the junction left unmatched. The CDR3 protein is CASSLVSGQGNEQYF. As DNA, the CDR3 is TGTGCCAGCAGTTTAGTGTCGGGACAGGGGAACGAGCAGTACTTC.

The chain carries TRBV4-3 and TRBJ1-1; tentative D call: TRBD1 (6 bases). The V end was cut by 0 bases, the J end by 3 bases, with 11 bases between. This CDR3 contains 15 residues. CDR1 is LGHNA, CDR2 YSLEER, per germline. This CDR3 is CASSQDRGLYTEAFF. In DNA, the CDR3 is TGCGCCAGCAGCCAAGACAGGGGACTATACACTGAAGCTTTCTTT.

V gene TRBV11-1 combines with J gene TRBJ2-1; TRBD2 matches 8 bases. This CDR3 has 15 residues. Germline V gene data show CDR1 as SGHAT and CDR2 as FQDESV (reference sequence). Trimming at V came to 1 base and at J to 10 bases, leaving 9 bases not matched to a gene. Here the CDR3 reads CASSLGPAGAGEQFF. In nucleotides, the CDR3 is TGTGCCAGCAGCTTAGGTCCAGCGGGAGCGGGCGAGCAGTTCTTC.

The chain links TRBV29-1 to TRBJ1-1; 8 bases map to TRBD1. The CDR3 spans 13 residues. The V gene end was trimmed by 3 bases and the J gene end by 4 bases; junction bases not matched to a gene: 4. Germline values: CDR1 SQVTM, CDR2 ANQGSEA. CDR3 coding DNA: TGCAGCGTTGATGGGCAGGGGGCCACTGAAGCTTTCTTT. It is translated as CSVDGQGATEAFF.

In DNA, the CDR3 is TGTGCCAGCAGCCAGGATCTCTTAGGGACTAGCAGCGAAGAGACCCAGTACTTC. The encoded protein is CASSQDLLGTSSEETQYF. V usage is TRBV3-1 (or the pseudogene TRBV3-2) and J usage is TRBJ2-5, with 9 bases matching TRBD2. V shed 3 bases, J shed 3 bases, and the junction held 14 bases outside the gene matches. Germline CDR1 reads LGHDT; CDR2 reads YNNKEL (reference sequence). The CDR3 consists of 18 residues.

This sequence joins TRBV2 and TRBJ2-6, with D possibly being TRBD1 or TRBD2 (7 bases each). There are 16 residues in the CDR3. The germline CDR1 and CDR2 sequences are SNHLY and FYNNEI. Trimming cost V 5 bases and J 4 bases, with 15 bases left between them. The CDR3 reads CASSRGRGNGANVLTF. DNA of the CDR3: TGTGCCAGCAGTAGGGGGCGGGGGAACGGGGCCAACGTCCTGACTTTC.

This sequence joins TRBV27 and TRBJ2-1; D gene unclear. CDR3 length: 12 residues. Germline V gene sequence: CDR1 MNHEY, CDR2 SMNVEV (reference sequence). V was pared by 7 bases and J by 8 bases, with 12 bases between. CDR3 region: CASMQITDEQFF. The CDR3 DNA sequence: TGTGCCAGCATGCAAATCACGGATGAGCAGTTCTTC.

This chain links TRBV3-1 (or the pseudogene TRBV3-2) with TRBJ1-3; perhaps TRBD1 as D (5 bases). The CDR3 has 16 residues. With 0 bases removed from V and 0 bases from J, the gap between germline ends came to 9 bases. From germline, CDR1 is LGHDT and CDR2 YNNKEL (reference sequence). CDR3 DNA: TGTGCCAGCAGCCAAGATACAGGCGTCTCTGGAAACACCATATATTTT. It specifies CASSQDTGVSGNTIYF.

This chain links TRBV19 with TRBJ1-5; no clear D gene. The V gene's germline CDR1 is LNHDA and CDR2 SQIVND (reference sequence). The CDR3 has 15 amino acids. Between the trimmed V and J ends, which lost 1 base and 5 bases, there was a span of 12 bases. The chain's CDR3 is CASSIAPETDQPQHF. CDR3 nucleotides: TGTGCCAGTAGTATAGCCCCGGAAACTGATCAGCCCCAGCATTTT.

The gene calls are TRBV7-6 and TRBJ2-1; D gene unclear. This CDR3 region has 13 residues. The V gene lost 4 bases and the J gene lost 10 bases, with 14 bases spanning the gap. Germline V gene lookup returns CDR1 SGHVS and CDR2 FNYEAQ. The DNA for the CDR3 is TGTGCCAGCAGCTCCCCCGGAGCCCAAGAGCAGTTCTTC. It translates to CASSSPGAQEQFF. The full variable domain, completed using reference TRBV7-6 and TRBJ2-1, is GAGVSQSPRYKVTKRGQDVALRCDPISGHVSLYWYRQALGQGPEFLTYFNYEAQQDKSGLPNDRFSAERPEGSISTLTIQRTEQRDSAMYRCASSSPGAQEQFFGPGTRLTVL.

CDR3 bases: TGTGCCACCAGCGGTGCCAAGGGTAGGGATGAGCAGTTCTTC. Protein product: CATSGAKGRDEQFF. V gene TRBV15 combines with J gene TRBJ2-1; D ambiguous. Trimming took off 5 bases at V and 8 bases at J, with 16 bases between the two ends. Germline V gives CDR1 LNHNV, CDR2 YYDKDF (reference sequence). This CDR3 region has 14 residues.

V and J are TRBV19 and TRBJ2-3; possible D gene TRBD1, 6 bases. Germline assignment: CDR1 LNHDA and CDR2 SQIVND (reference sequence). Trimming removed 2 bases at V and 3 bases at J, with 9 bases between. The CDR3 is 14 residues long. CDR3 coding DNA: TGTGCCAGTAGTATACTGACAGGTACAGATACGCAGTATTTT. Protein: CASSILTGTDTQYF.

CDR3 DNA sequence: TGTGCCAGCAGCTTGGCCCCTAATCAGCCCCAGCATTTT. Translating gives CASSLAPNQPQHF. The J gene is TRBJ1-5, the V gene TRBV5-6; D unclear. The CDR3 extends over 13 amino acids. Germline V gene lookup returns CDR1 SGHDT and CDR2 YYEEEE. Trimming shortened V by 0 bases and J by 4 bases, and 5 bases separated the two germline ends.

V is TRBV18 and J is TRBJ2-7; D unclear. The CDR3 runs 11 residues. The germline V gene has CDR1 KGHSH and CDR2 LQKENI. V shed 6 bases and J shed 5 bases, with 8 bases lying between them. CDR3 in amino acids: CASSRGNEQYF. The CDR3 coding sequence is TGTGCCAGCTCCCGCGGAAACGAGCAGTACTTC.

V usage is TRBV7-8 and J usage is TRBJ2-3; D is possibly TRBD1 (6 bases). This CDR3 has 14 residues. The germline V and J ends were trimmed by 10 bases and 0 bases, with 14 bases remaining between them. Germline CDR1 and CDR2: SGHVS and FQNEAQ. CDR3 nucleotides: TGTGCCACCTCAGGGGCGGAAAGCACAGATACGCAGTATTTT. Translation gives CATSGAESTDTQYF.

The chain has TRBV29-1 and TRBJ2-7, with 7 bases matching TRBD1. The CDR3 loop spans 12 amino acids. The V gene end was trimmed by 5 bases and the J gene end by 2 bases; junction bases not matched to a gene: 3. CDR1 is SQVTM, CDR2 ANQGSEA, per germline. The CDR3 sequence: CSVWDSPYEQYF. The CDR3 DNA follows: TGCAGCGTTTGGGACAGTCCCTACGAGCAGTACTTC.